The 9 T cell receptor beta chains listed next were all sequenced from one sample in a study of cytomegalovirus exposure and HLA in healthy donors. Amplification used 60 Vbeta primers and 13 Jbeta primers. Data came from immunoSEQ multiplex PCR; TCRdb stores just in-frame clones and leaves some out. Of 100,000 to 150,000 clones in the sample, more than 65% were seen once. Sequencing was performed on PBMCs. The receptors stem from a man in his fifties or sixties in good health and CMV-seronegative.

The chain joins TRBV19 to TRBJ1-1; D is possibly TRBD1 (5 bases). Germline-derived CDR1 and CDR2 are LNHDA and SQIVND (reference sequence). The CDR3 extends over 15 amino acids. Trimming took off 2 bases at V and 5 bases at J, with 15 bases between the two ends. The CDR3 nucleotides read TGTGCCAGTAGTATAAGCGGGGGTTCGAGTACTGAAGCTTTCTTT. Its translation: CASSISGGSSTEAFF.

CDR3 loop: CASSLGGGLSGNTIYF. DNA for the CDR3: TGTGCCAGCAGCTTGGGCGGGGGGCTCTCTGGAAACACCATATATTTT. The chain recombines TRBV5-6 with TRBJ1-3, with D possibly being TRBD1 (6 bases). Trimming removed 0 bases at V and 0 bases at J, with 10 bases between. This CDR3 comprises 16 residues. Germline V lookup: CDR1 SGHDT, CDR2 YYEEEE.

This clone was counted a single time. The rearrangement links TRBV5-1 to TRBJ1-1; 7 positions agree with TRBD1. CDR1 is SGHRS and CDR2 is YFSETQ in the germline V gene. The CDR3 has 16 amino acids. The V segment lost 4 bases and the J segment 3 bases; nucleotides outside the gene matches: 12. The CDR3 protein is CASSPALVTGDTEAFF. CDR3 bases: TGCGCCAGCAGCCCGGCCCTGGTAACAGGGGACACTGAAGCTTTCTTT.

This clone was detected once. V usage is TRBV7-9 and J usage is TRBJ1-1, with 9 bases lining up with TRBD1. The CDR3 covers 14 residues. Germline V CDR1 and CDR2: SEHNR, FQNEAQ (reference sequence). J gave up 5 bases and V 8 bases, and 9 bases lay outside the gene matches. The DNA of the CDR3 is TGTGCCAGCTGGACCCGGACAGGGGAAACTGAAGCTTTCTTT. Protein: CASWTRTGETEAFF. Complete variable domain (other parts from reference TRBV7-9 and TRBJ1-1): DTGVSQNPRHKITKRGQNVTFRCDPISEHNRLYWYRQTLGQGPEFLTYFQNEAQLEKSRLLSDRFSAERPKGSFSTLEIQRTEQGDSAMYLCASWTRTGETEAFFGQGTRLTVV.

The chain is built from TRBV5-6 and TRBJ2-7; TRBD1 agrees at 8 bases. Trimming took 6 bases from V and 4 from J; bases not matched to a gene: 6. Germline CDR1 reads SGHDT; CDR2 reads YYEEEE. This CDR3 contains 13 residues. CDR3 protein: CASTLDRAYEQYF. CDR3 bases: TGTGCCAGCACCCTGGACAGGGCGTACGAGCAGTACTTC.

The V gene is TRBV4-1, the J gene TRBJ2-3; 9 positions agree with TRBD2. Germline-derived CDR1 and CDR2 are MGHRA and YSYEKL. This CDR3 region has 16 residues. V was pared by 3 bases and J by 2 bases, with 6 bases of the junction left unmatched. The CDR3, as DNA: TGCGCCAGCAGCCATCCAGCGGGGGGAAACACAGATACGCAGTATTTT. It translates to CASSHPAGGNTDTQYF.

This chain connects TRBV6-5 to TRBJ1-1, with a weak D call TRBD1 (6 bases). The V end lost 5 bases, the J end lost 1 base, and 8 bases lay between the germline ends. This CDR3 region has 13 residues. Germline loops: CDR1 MNHEY, CDR2 SVGAGI. The CDR3 sequence is CASSRTANTEAFF. CDR3 nucleotides: TGTGCCAGCAGTCGGACAGCGAACACTGAAGCTTTCTTT.

CDR3 DNA: TGTGCCAGCAGCTCAATCAATCAGCCCCAGCATTTT. Translating it yields CASSSINQPQHF. This rearrangement joins TRBV5-8 to TRBJ1-5; D gene ambiguous. V lost 3 bases, J lost 3 bases, and 4 bases lay in between. Germline values: CDR1 SGHTS, CDR2 YDEGEE. The CDR3 length is 12 residues. Based on the CDR3 plus reference TRBV5-8 and TRBJ1-5, the full variable domain is EAGVTQSPTHLIKTRGQQATLRCSPISGHTSVYWYQQALGLGLQFLLWYDEGEERNRGNFPPRFSGRQFPNYSSELNVNALELEDSALYLCASSSINQPQHFGDGTRLSIL.

In DNA, the CDR3 is TGCGCCAGCAGCTTGGTTGCTAGCTTCTACAATGAGCAGTTCTTC. Its protein product is CASSLVASFYNEQFF. The chain recombines TRBV5-1 with TRBJ2-1, with D possibly being TRBD2 (5 bases). Germline CDR1 is SGHRS and CDR2 is YFSETQ. The CDR3 totals 15 residues. The V and J ends lost 0 bases and 3 bases respectively, with 10 bases between them. Together with reference TRBV5-1 and TRBJ2-1, the CDR3 gives the full variable domain: KAGVTQTPRYLIKTRGQQVTLSCSPISGHRSVSWYQQTPGQGLQFLFEYFSETQRNKGNFPGRFSGRQFSNSRSEMNVSTLELGDSALYLCASSLVASFYNEQFFGPGTRLTVL.